The T cell receptor (beta chain) under discussion was sequenced for a study of T cell repertoires in cytomegalovirus infection. Germline V lookup: CDR1 MNHEY, CDR2 SVGAGI. V lost 4 bases to trimming and J lost 0 bases; unmatched junction nucleotides: 0. CDR3 length: 14 amino acids. TCRdb redid the calling of the reads with MiXCR, one entry per CDR3 protein. This sample has roughly 230,000 distinct CDR3 sequences; 22% occur once, and the top ten carry about 18%. This clonotype was obtained from a human donor in good health (CMV status not recorded). Some clones in this sample may be carry-over from other donors' samples. The genes are TRBV6-5 and TRBJ1-1; 9 bases are shared with TRBD1. The sequencing sample was made of CD8+ T cells from PBMCs. The CDR3 DNA sequence: TGTGCCAGCAGTTGGGACAGGGTGAACACTGAAGCTTTCTTT. It encodes CASSWDRVNTEAFF.